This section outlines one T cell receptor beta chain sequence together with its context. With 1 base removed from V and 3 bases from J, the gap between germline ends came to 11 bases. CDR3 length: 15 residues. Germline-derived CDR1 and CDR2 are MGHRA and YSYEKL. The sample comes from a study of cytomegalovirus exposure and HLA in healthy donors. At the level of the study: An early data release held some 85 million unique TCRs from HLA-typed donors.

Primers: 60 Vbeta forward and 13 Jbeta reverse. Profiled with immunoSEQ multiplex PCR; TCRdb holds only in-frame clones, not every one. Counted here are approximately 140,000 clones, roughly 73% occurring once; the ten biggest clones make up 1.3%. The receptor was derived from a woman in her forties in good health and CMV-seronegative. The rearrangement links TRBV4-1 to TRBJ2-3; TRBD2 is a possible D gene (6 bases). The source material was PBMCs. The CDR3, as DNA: TGCGCCAGCAGCCAAGTTGGGGGGTTTACAGATACGCAGTATTTT. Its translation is CASSQVGGFTDTQYF.